Listed here is a single T cell receptor (beta chain). Its antigen is unknown. The input lacks base qualities; no much larger clone sits a single base away. To prepare the library, the immunoSEQ multiplex PCR assay was applied. Held by TCRdb, this immuneACCESS table contains in-frame sequences only and omits some clones. Under half of the omission traces to an unresolved V gene where checked; the cause of the rest is unknown. A total of roughly 150,000 clones appear in this sample, approximately 90% of them only once. Jointly, the top ten make up approximately 0.7% of the sample. Here V drops 5 bases and J drops 3 bases, and the junction holds 9 bases not matched to any gene. The CDR3, cysteine through phenylalanine, is 14 amino acids long. The DNA shown is the 42-base CDR3, in frame from base 1. Per the germline V gene, SQVTM is the CDR1 and ANQGSEA is the CDR2. This record belongs to a study of control samples from healthy donors and cancer patients (dated by TCRdb to the early 2020s).

The TCR sequence derives from a woman in her thirties in good health. The sequenced sample consisted of blood. Recombination linked TRBV29-1 to TRBJ2-7, with 8 bases aligning to TRBD1. The CDR3 is CSVLFRDRFYEQYF. The nucleotide sequence is TGCAGCGTTCTATTCCGGGACAGGTTCTACGAGCAGTACTTC.